These T cell receptor beta chains were read from a single sample in a study of identical twins. TCRdb reprocessed the 5' RACE reads via MiXCR and lists one record per CDR3 protein. The sample includes about 200,000 distinct CDR3 sequences, around 8.1% of them seen just once. This sample also appeared in a second study, on yellow fever vaccine responses in identical twins.

The sample taken for sequencing was memory (CD45RO+) T cells sorted from blood. All receptors come from a woman younger than 35 in good health. The CDR3 runs from the conserved cysteine through the conserved F or W. The D gene is left open where the match is weak. Rows give clone size only sometimes, using once, few, many, or a class for an expanded clone.

V	size	J	D	DNA	CDR3
TRBV12-3/TRBV12-4	many	TRBJ2-1	NA	TGTGCCAGCAGTTTGGTGGGGGACTACAATGAGCAGTTCTTC	CASSLVGDYNEQFF
TRBV4-2	NA	TRBJ2-7	TRBD2	TGTGCCAGCAGCCAAGAAAGCGGGGGGAAATACGAGCAGTACTTC	CASSQESGGKYEQYF
TRBV9	many	TRBJ2-1	TRBD2	TGTGCCAGCAGCGCGGGACTAGCGGGAGGGTGGTACAATGAGCAGTTCTTC	CASSAGLAGGWYNEQFF
TRBV4-3	many	TRBJ2-7	NA	TGCGCCAGCAGCCAAGATACCCTGCCCTACGAGCAGTACTTC	CASSQDTLPYEQYF
TRBV4-1	few	TRBJ2-3	NA	TGCGCCAGCAGCCAAGTGCTGGTAAATACGCAGTATTTT	CASSQVLVNTQYF
TRBV20-1	many	TRBJ2-5	NA	TGCAGTGCTAACGGAGGCGCCGAGACCCAGTACTTC	CSANGGAETQYF
TRBV4-3	many	TRBJ1-3	NA	TGCGCCAGCAGCCGGATCGTTGGAAACACCATATATTTT	CASSRIVGNTIYF
TRBV20-1	NA	TRBJ2-1	NA	TGCAGTGCAGGACTCGAGTATGAGCAGTTCTTC	CSAGLEYEQFF
TRBV12-3/TRBV12-4	many	TRBJ1-1	TRBD1	TGTGCCACAAAGGGGGCCTTTGGCACTGAAGCTTTCTTT	CATKGAFGTEAFF
TRBV5-6	many	TRBJ2-7	TRBD1	TGTGCCAGCAGCCCAGGACAGGCTGGATCCTACGAGCAGTACTTC	CASSPGQAGSYEQYF
TRBV3-1	many	TRBJ1-2	NA	TGTGCCAGCAGCCAAGTAGACCGCAGCAACTATGGCTACACCTTC	CASSQVDRSNYGYTF
TRBV7-2	many	TRBJ2-4	NA	TGTGCCAGCAGCAACAGGGATCCTAACATTCAGTACTTC	CASSNRDPNIQYF
TRBV12-3/TRBV12-4	few	TRBJ1-3	NA	TGTGCCAGCAGAATGACGGGAGGCAACACCATATATTTT	CASRMTGGNTIYF
TRBV18	NA	TRBJ1-1	NA	TGTGCCAGCTCACTTGACGGGGACACTGAAGCTTTCTTT	CASSLDGDTEAFF
TRBV11-2	NA	TRBJ2-2	NA	TGTGCCAGCAGCTTAGACGGCGTGAGGCAGGGGATGACCGGGGAGCTGTTTTTT	CASSLDGVRQGMTGELFF
TRBV5-1	NA	TRBJ2-5	NA	TGCAACAGCAGCTTACCGGAGGGGGAGACCCAGTACTTC	CNSSLPEGETQYF
TRBV6-2/TRBV6-3	few	TRBJ2-2	NA	TGTGCCAGCAGAACCCCCACAGGGAAGAACACCGGGGAGCTGTTTTTT	CASRTPTGKNTGELFF
TRBV27	NA	TRBJ2-3	NA	TGTGCCAGCAGTTTTCTAGACGCAGATACGCAGTATTTT	CASSFLDADTQYF
TRBV9	NA	TRBJ2-1	NA	TGTGCCAGCAGCGTAGACGTGCGGGAGCAGTTCTTC	CASSVDVREQFF
TRBV24-1	NA	TRBJ1-1	NA	TGTGCCACCAGTGACCGCGACAGAAACACTGAAGCTTTCTTT	CATSDRDRNTEAFF
TRBV6-2/TRBV6-3	few	TRBJ2-5	TRBD2	TGTGCCAGCAGTACCCGGACTAGCGGGGATCATCGGGAGACCCAGTACTTC	CASSTRTSGDHRETQYF
TRBV7-2	many	TRBJ2-7	TRBD1	TGTGCCAGCAGCTTATCCGGGACAGGGTCTCTCTACGAGCAGTACTTC	CASSLSGTGSLYEQYF
TRBV6-5	many	TRBJ2-7	NA	TGTGCCAGCAGTGCTCAGGGTGGCGAGCAGTACTTC	CASSAQGGEQYF
TRBV29-1	many	TRBJ1-1	NA	TGCAGACCCTATGGAACCAACACTGAAGCTTTCTTT	CRPYGTNTEAFF
TRBV20-1	NA	TRBJ2-7	NA	TGCAGTGCTAGTTTCCTTGGAGGGTACGAGCAGTACTTC	CSASFLGGYEQYF
TRBV29-1	few	TRBJ2-3	TRBD2	TGCAGCGTTCGGGGGGGGGGATTTAGCACAGATACGCAGTATTTT	CSVRGGGFSTDTQYF
TRBV7-2	few	TRBJ2-7	TRBD2	TGTGCCAGCACCGTGGGAATAGCGGGAGCGTACGAGCAGTACTTC	CASTVGIAGAYEQYF
TRBV9	many	TRBJ1-1	NA	TGTGCCAGCAGCCGAGCGGTAGGCGCTGAAGCTTTCTTT	CASSRAVGAEAFF
TRBV7-2	few	TRBJ1-5	NA	TGTGCCAGCAGCTTAATACAGGGAAGCAATCAGCCCCAGCATTTT	CASSLIQGSNQPQHF